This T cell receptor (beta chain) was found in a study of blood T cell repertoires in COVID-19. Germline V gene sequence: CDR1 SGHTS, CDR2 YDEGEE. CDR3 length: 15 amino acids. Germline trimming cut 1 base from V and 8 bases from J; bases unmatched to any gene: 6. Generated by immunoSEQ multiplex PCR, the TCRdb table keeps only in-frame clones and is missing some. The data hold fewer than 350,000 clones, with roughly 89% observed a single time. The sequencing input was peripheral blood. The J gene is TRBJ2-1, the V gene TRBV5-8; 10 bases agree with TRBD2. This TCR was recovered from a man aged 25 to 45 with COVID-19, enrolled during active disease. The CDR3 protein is CASSLSSGSWDEQFF. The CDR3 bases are TGTGCCAGCAGCTTGTCTAGCGGGAGTTGGGATGAGCAGTTCTTC.